This T cell receptor (beta chain) was identified in a study of blood T cell repertoires in COVID-19 (TCRdb year 2020). A note on the overall study: Collaborator samples came from the United States, Italy and Spain and covered acute and convalescent phases of COVID-19. Where available, HLA class I and class II types were obtained from metadata supplied by the sample provider rather than from assay-based typing. The prospective study material was composed of cDNA or gDNA derived from T cells, B-cell-depleted T cells, or PBMCs. The sample metadata nearly always contained a de-identified subject ID, COVID-19 status, age in years and sex. The repertoires were released in a freely available public database intended as a resource for research on the immune response to SARS-CoV-2. Subjects who had been exposed to COVID-19, were actively infected with it, or had recovered from it provided the deeply sampled blood TCRbeta repertoires that made up the dataset. Samples were obtained from the ongoing ImmuneRACE study (first 160 participants) and from about 1,300 subjects provided by 6 global collaborators.

Collaborating institutions collected whole blood in K2EDTA tubes following their own protocols. For TCRbeta analysis, collaborator samples were shipped as frozen whole blood, as isolated PBMCs, or as DNA extracted from either sample type. This clone has a handful of counts. The target of this receptor is not known. There are no base qualities to consult, and no much larger clone falls within one base. The paper's findings and limits, for the study overall: Clinical and demographic metadata were provided uncurated, with the amount varying by source and participant.

TCRbeta CDR3 regions were amplified from genomic DNA by means of the immunoSEQ Assay, a bias-controlled multiplex PCR. On the study's bioinformatics: Within the assay, amplification of reference gene primers was used to estimate how many nucleated cells each sample contained. To quantify the absolute abundance of each unique TCRbeta CDR3 rearrangement, sequence reads were collapsed and filtered. Productive Simpson clonality was computed per sample as the square root of Simpson's diversity index over productive rearrangements. Not all clones reach the TCRdb copy of this immuneACCESS table, which keeps in-frame sequences only. Checked studies attribute under half of the gap to unresolved V genes and leave the rest unexplained. V, J and clone size derive from that table, while D and trimming were established from the DNA sequence. The sample profile shows roughly 120,000 clones; less than 80% of them were found once. The leading ten clones occupy roughly 2.6% of the sample.

The germline V gene sets CDR1 to MDHEN and CDR2 to SYDVKM. Clipping removes 6 bases from V and 4 bases from J, with 11 as the unmatched junction base count. The CDR3 runs 16 residues from the cysteine to the phenylalanine. Just CDR3 DNA is preserved here, 48 bases in frame from base 1. The TCR was taken from a man aged 50 to 59 with acute or convalescent COVID-19. Recombination connected TRBV28 to TRBJ2-7, and 11 junctional nucleotides match TRBD1. Sequenced sample: peripheral blood. Here the CDR3 is given as CASRIGTGGVRYEQYF. The nucleotide sequence is TGTGCCAGCAGAATAGGGACAGGGGGGGTGAGGTACGAGCAGTACTTC.